The 8 T cell receptor beta chains in this list originate from one sample, sequenced in a study of cytomegalovirus exposure and HLA in healthy donors. PCR amplification relied on 60 Vbeta primers (plus 13 Jbeta primers). Generated by immunoSEQ multiplex PCR, the TCRdb table keeps only in-frame clones and is missing some. This sample carries approximately 110,000 clones, with around 3.9% going to the ten biggest clones. The sample comprised PBMCs. The receptor set was obtained from a man younger than 35 in good health and CMV-seronegative.

The chain couples TRBV19 to TRBJ2-1, with D perhaps TRBD1 (6 bases). In germline, CDR1 is LNHDA, CDR2 SQIVND (reference sequence). V lost 5 bases, J lost 5 bases, and 16 bases lay in between. The CDR3 totals 15 residues. CDR3 sequence: CASSAYMRDNNEQFF. CDR3 nucleotide sequence: TGTGCCAGTAGTGCCTACATGAGGGACAACAATGAGCAGTTCTTC.

The rearrangement uses TRBV10-3 and TRBJ2-1; 7 bases line up with TRBD2. The trim removed 2 bases at V and 8 bases at J, leaving 9 bases unmatched. Germline V gene sequence: CDR1 ENHRY, CDR2 SYGVKD. The CDR3 loop spans 15 amino acids. CDR3: CAISERAGAFDEQFF. The CDR3 DNA is TGTGCCATCAGTGAGAGGGCGGGAGCGTTCGATGAGCAGTTCTTC.

This chain connects TRBV18 to TRBJ1-2; D possibly corresponds to TRBD1 (6 bases). From germline, CDR1 is KGHSH and CDR2 LQKENI. The CDR3 contains 16 residues. V lost 0 bases and J 4 bases, leaving 15 bases between the germline ends. Here the CDR3 DNA reads TGTGCCAGCTCACCACCGCAGGTTCTAGGGGGCTATGGCTACACCTTC. This encodes CASSPPQVLGGYGYTF. The full variable domain, with the rest looked up from reference TRBV18 and TRBJ1-2, is NAGVMQNPRHLVRRRGQEARLRCSPMKGHSHVYWYRQLPEEGLKFMVYLQKENIIDESGMPKERFSAEFPKEGPSILRIQQVVRGDSAAYFCASSPPQVLGGYGYTFGSGTRLTVV.

The rearrangement links TRBV29-1 to TRBJ1-2; 9 bases are a match to TRBD1. The ends lost 4 bases at V and 4 bases at J; junction bases unmatched: 7. The germline V gene encodes CDR1 SQVTM and CDR2 ANQGSEA. This CDR3 has 14 residues. The CDR3 DNA is TGCAGCGTTGTCGAGACAGGGGGATCCTATGGCTACACCTTC. This gives the protein CSVVETGGSYGYTF.

The J gene is TRBJ2-3, the V gene TRBV9, with 7 bases that match TRBD2. The V segment lost 1 base and the J segment 3 bases; nucleotides outside the gene matches: 5. Germline CDR1 is SGDLS and CDR2 is YYNGEE. The CDR3 runs to 15 residues. The CDR3 nucleotides read TGTGCCAGCAGCGTACTGAGCGGGGAGACAGATACGCAGTATTTT. This translates into CASSVLSGETDTQYF.

The rearrangement uses TRBV5-1 and TRBJ1-2; 7 bases line up with TRBD1. J gave up 5 bases and V 5 bases, and 6 bases lay outside the gene matches. Germline V gene sequence: CDR1 SGHRS, CDR2 YFSETQ. This CDR3 spans 13 amino acids. In nucleotides, the CDR3 is TGCGCCAGCAGTTCCGACAGGGATTATGGCTACACCTTC. Its translation is CASSSDRDYGYTF.

V usage is TRBV30 and J usage is TRBJ2-7; a possible D gene is TRBD2 (5 bases). The CDR3 extends over 13 amino acids. The V gene's germline CDR1 is GTSNPN and CDR2 SVGIG (reference sequence). The V and J ends lost 4 bases and 3 bases respectively, with 13 bases between them. The CDR3 reads CAWTEGSGYEQYF. DNA of the CDR3: TGTGCCTGGACTGAGGGCTCCGGCTACGAGCAGTACTTC.

The chain employs TRBV5-1 and TRBJ2-5; 8 bases are a match to TRBD1. The junction had 5 bases not matched to a gene; V was cut back by 0 bases and J by 4 bases. This CDR3 comprises 15 residues. Germline-derived CDR1 and CDR2 are SGHRS and YFSETQ. The CDR3 sequence: CASSLEDRAGETQYF. In DNA form, the CDR3 reads TGCGCCAGCAGCTTGGAGGACAGGGCGGGAGAGACCCAGTACTTC.